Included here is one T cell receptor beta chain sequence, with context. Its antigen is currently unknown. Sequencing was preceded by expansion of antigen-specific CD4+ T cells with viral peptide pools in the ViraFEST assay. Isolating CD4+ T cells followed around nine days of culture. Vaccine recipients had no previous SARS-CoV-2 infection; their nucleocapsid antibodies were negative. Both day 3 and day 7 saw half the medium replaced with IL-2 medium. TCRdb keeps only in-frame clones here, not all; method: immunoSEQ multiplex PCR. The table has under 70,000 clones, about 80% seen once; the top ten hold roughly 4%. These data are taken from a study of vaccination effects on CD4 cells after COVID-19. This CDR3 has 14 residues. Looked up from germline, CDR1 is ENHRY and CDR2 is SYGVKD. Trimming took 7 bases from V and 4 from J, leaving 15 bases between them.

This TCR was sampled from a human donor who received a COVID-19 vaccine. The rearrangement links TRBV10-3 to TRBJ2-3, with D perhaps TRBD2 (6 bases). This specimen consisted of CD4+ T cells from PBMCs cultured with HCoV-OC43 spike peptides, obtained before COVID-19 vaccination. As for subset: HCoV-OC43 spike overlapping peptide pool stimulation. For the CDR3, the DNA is TGTGCCATCATGCGGGACGGAGAATCAGATACGCAGTATTTT. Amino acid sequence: CAIMRDGESDTQYF.